Following are 10 T cell receptor beta chains from one sample sequenced in a study of blood T cell repertoires in COVID-19. Method: immunoSEQ multiplex PCR; TCRdb's copy keeps in-frame clones and lacks some. The sample gives about 150,000 clones, about 83% of which show up once; less than 9% is in the top ten. The specimen sequenced was peripheral blood. The receptors originated from a man younger than 45 with COVID-19, enrolled during active disease.

The chain couples TRBV15 to TRBJ2-5; tentative D call: TRBD2 (5 bases). CDR1 is LNHNV and CDR2 is YYDKDF in the germline V gene (reference sequence). The V end lost 0 bases, the J end lost 4 bases, and 9 bases lay between the germline ends. CDR3 length: 14 residues. As DNA, the CDR3 is TGTGCCACCAGCAGAGATTCAGAGGGAGAGACCCAGTACTTC. Residues: CATSRDSEGETQYF.

This sequence joins TRBV3-1 (or the pseudogene TRBV3-2) and TRBJ2-3; D gene unclear. The germline V gene has CDR1 LGHDT and CDR2 YNNKEL (reference sequence). The CDR3 has 14 amino acids. Trimming removed 3 bases from V and 3 bases from J, with 10 bases in between. The CDR3 bases are TGTGCCAGCAGCCATTCGTCGAGAACAGATACGCAGTATTTT. Protein: CASSHSSRTDTQYF.

The chain has TRBV12-3 or TRBV12-4 and TRBJ1-1; the D is unclear. Trimming stripped 6 bases from V and 1 base from J, with 9 bases between. The CDR3 has 13 amino acids. The DNA for the CDR3 is TGTGCCAGCAGCCCCACTGAGAACACTGAAGCTTTCTTT. Translating it yields CASSPTENTEAFF.

The chain links TRBV9 to TRBJ1-1, with a tentative D call TRBD1 (6 bases). V was trimmed by 4 bases and J by 5 bases, leaving 15 bases between them. CDR3 length equals 14 residues. Germline lookup yields CDR1 SGDLS and CDR2 YYNGEE. In DNA, the CDR3 is TGTGCCAGCAGCTCTCGGGCGGGGGCGACTGAAGCTTTCTTT. Its translation is CASSSRAGATEAFF. Complete variable domain (other parts from reference TRBV9 and TRBJ1-1): DSGVTQTPKHLITATGQRVTLRCSPRSGDLSVYWYQQSLDQGLQFLIQYYNGEERAKGNILERFSAQQFPDLHSELNLSSLELGDSALYFCASSSRAGATEAFFGQGTRLTVV.

This clone was recorded once. This chain links TRBV24-1 with TRBJ2-3, with 7 bases matching TRBD1. Germline CDR1 reads KGHDR; CDR2 reads SFDVKD. V shed 7 bases, J shed 6 bases, and the junction held 0 bases outside the gene matches. The CDR3 is 11 residues long. CDR3 amino acids: CATRGQDTQYF. DNA for the CDR3: TGTGCCACCAGGGGACAGGATACGCAGTATTTT.

Concerning this clone: A junction boundary mismatches the germline segment, possibly from a read error. The CDR3 here is CASSLLYGTYEQYF. CDR3 DNA: TGTGCCAGCAGTTTACTCTACGGGACCTACGAGCAGTACTTC. This chain links TRBV10-3 with TRBJ2-7; D may be TRBD2 (5 bases). This CDR3 is 14 amino acids long. CDR1 is ENHRY, CDR2 SYGVKD, per germline.

The genes are TRBV4-2 and TRBJ2-3; the D is unclear. Trimming stripped 0 bases from V and 4 bases from J, with 8 bases between. CDR3 length: 14 residues. The germline V gene encodes CDR1 LGHNA and CDR2 YNFKEQ. CDR3: CASSQESGADTQYF. The CDR3 DNA is TGTGCCAGCAGCCAAGAGTCCGGTGCAGATACGCAGTATTTT.

The chain is built from TRBV11-1 and TRBJ2-1; the D gene is possibly TRBD2 (5 bases). Germline V gene lookup returns CDR1 SGHAT and CDR2 FQDESV (reference sequence). The germline V and J ends were trimmed by 3 bases and 4 bases, with 7 bases remaining between them. This CDR3 region has 13 residues. CDR3 sequence reads: CASSFGIYNEQFF. The CDR3 DNA reads TGTGCCAGCAGCTTCGGGATTTACAATGAGCAGTTCTTC.

The chain has TRBV6-4 and TRBJ1-1; the match to TRBD1 covers 7 bases. This CDR3 comprises 15 residues. After removal of 2 bases from V and 2 bases from J, the junction contained 5 bases not matched to a gene. Germline V lookup: CDR1 MRHNA, CDR2 SNTAGT. The CDR3 is CASSDIQGVNTEAFF. The CDR3 DNA reads TGTGCCAGCAGTGACATTCAGGGGGTCAACACTGAAGCTTTCTTT.

This chain connects TRBV28 to TRBJ1-1; D might be TRBD1 (5 bases). Germline values: CDR1 MDHEN, CDR2 SYDVKM. The CDR3 length is 15 residues. Trimming stripped 4 bases from V and 1 base from J, with 13 bases between. For the CDR3, the DNA is TGTGCCAGCAGTTCGGCGGGGCTGGGGAACACTGAAGCTTTCTTT. Translating it yields CASSSAGLGNTEAFF.